Only one count was recorded for the clone carrying this TCR beta chain. These data are taken from a study of cytomegalovirus exposure and HLA in healthy donors. Background on the study: Both the 120 validation repertoires and the 600 to 700 first-cohort repertoires used the same platform, as reported by a later analysis.

Repertoires were generated with immunoSEQ multiplex PCR, while TCRdb's copy carries only in-frame clones and drops some. The sample comprises 100,000 to 150,000 clones, 80% to 90% of which are singletons, and 1.1% rests with the top ten. The sequencing input was PBMCs. The origin of this receptor is a woman younger than 35 in good health and CMV-seronegative.

This chain's CDR3 is CASSPQGAASEAFF. CDR3 nucleotides: TGTGCCAGCAGCCCCCAGGGGGCCGCCTCTGAAGCTTTCTTT. This sequence joins TRBV11-2 and TRBJ1-1; 8 bases are shared with TRBD1. The CDR3 loop spans 14 amino acids. Per the germline V gene, CDR1 is SGHAT and CDR2 is FQNNGV. The V and J ends lost 5 bases and 6 bases, in that order; junction bases with no gene match: 8. Full variable domain (rest looked up from reference TRBV11-2 and TRBJ1-1): EAGVAQSPRYKIIEKRQSVAFWCNPISGHATLYWYQQILGQGPKLLIQFQNNGVVDDSQLPKDRFSAERLKGVDSTLKIQPAKLEDSAVYLCASSPQGAASEAFFGQGTRLTVV.